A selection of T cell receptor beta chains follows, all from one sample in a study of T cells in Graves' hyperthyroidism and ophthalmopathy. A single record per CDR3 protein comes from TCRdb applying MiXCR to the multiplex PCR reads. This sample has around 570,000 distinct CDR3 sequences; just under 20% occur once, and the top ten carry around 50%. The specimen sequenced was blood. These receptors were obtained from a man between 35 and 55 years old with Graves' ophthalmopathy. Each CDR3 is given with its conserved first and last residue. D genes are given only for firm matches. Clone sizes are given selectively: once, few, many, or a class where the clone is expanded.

CDR3nt: TGTGCCAGTAGTATCCCCGGGACGCTTACTGGAAACACCATATATTTT
CDR3aa: CASSIPGTLTGNTIYF
d_gene: NA
j_gene: TRBJ1-3
abundance: NA
v_gene: TRBV19

CDR3nt: TGCAGTGCTCAGCGACAGATCACAGATACGCAGTATTTT
CDR3aa: CSAQRQITDTQYF
d_gene: NA
j_gene: TRBJ2-3
abundance: few
v_gene: TRBV20-1

CDR3nt: TGTGCCAGCAGTGGGACAACAACTAATGAAAAACTGTTTTTT
CDR3aa: CASSGTTTNEKLFF
d_gene: NA
j_gene: TRBJ1-4
abundance: NA
v_gene: TRBV2

CDR3nt: TGTGCCAGCGGACCGGGACACCTTAGCAATCAGCCCCAGCATTTT
CDR3aa: CASGPGHLSNQPQHF
d_gene: NA
j_gene: TRBJ1-5
abundance: few
v_gene: TRBV28

CDR3nt: TGTGCCAGCGGGACTAGCGGGGGAATCAATGAGCAGTTCTTC
CDR3aa: CASGTSGGINEQFF
d_gene: TRBD2
j_gene: TRBJ2-1
abundance: NA
v_gene: TRBV10-3

CDR3nt: TGTGCCAGCAGTCGTACGCTAGCGGGAGTAGAAAATGAGCAGTTCTTC
CDR3aa: CASSRTLAGVENEQFF
d_gene: TRBD2
j_gene: TRBJ2-1
abundance: few
v_gene: TRBV6-1

CDR3nt: TGCGCCAGCAGCTTGGTTCAGGGAATCTCTGGAAACACCATATATTTT
CDR3aa: CASSLVQGISGNTIYF
d_gene: NA
j_gene: TRBJ1-3
abundance: few
v_gene: TRBV5-1

CDR3nt: TGTGCCAGCAGTTCCGTAGGGCCCGGGAATCAGCCCCAGCATTTT
CDR3aa: CASSSVGPGNQPQHF
d_gene: NA
j_gene: TRBJ1-5
abundance: few
v_gene: TRBV6-5

CDR3nt: TGTGCCAGCAGTCCCCCCAGCGGAGGTCCCTACAATGAGCAGTTCTTC
CDR3aa: CASSPPSGGPYNEQFF
d_gene: NA
j_gene: TRBJ2-1
abundance: many
v_gene: TRBV28

CDR3nt: TGTGCCAGCGGCCGTACTAGCGGCCAAGAGACCCAGTACTTC
CDR3aa: CASGRTSGQETQYF
d_gene: TRBD2
j_gene: TRBJ2-5
abundance: few
v_gene: TRBV4-2

CDR3nt: TGTGCCAGCAGTCCCGCTTTCTCTAGCGCCAGCACAGATACGCAGTATTTT
CDR3aa: CASSPAFSSASTDTQYF
d_gene: NA
j_gene: TRBJ2-3
abundance: many
v_gene: TRBV7-3

CDR3nt: TGTGCCAGCAGTGAGAGGGGGGACTCCTACTATGGCTACACCTTC
CDR3aa: CASSERGDSYYGYTF
d_gene: NA
j_gene: TRBJ1-2
abundance: NA
v_gene: TRBV6-1

CDR3nt: TGTGCCAGCAGCCGGACAGGGGGCGATTCGAACACTGAAGCTTTCTTT
CDR3aa: CASSRTGGDSNTEAFF
d_gene: TRBD1
j_gene: TRBJ1-1
abundance: NA
v_gene: TRBV6-1

CDR3nt: TGTGCCAGCTCACCATTTCAGCGGGCAACTAATGAAAAACTGTTTTTT
CDR3aa: CASSPFQRATNEKLFF
d_gene: NA
j_gene: TRBJ1-4
abundance: few
v_gene: TRBV18

CDR3nt: TGTGCCAGTAGTATAGTCCTTACTAGCGGGAGGGTGGTCAATGAGCAGTTCTTC
CDR3aa: CASSIVLTSGRVVNEQFF
d_gene: TRBD2
j_gene: TRBJ2-1
abundance: few
v_gene: TRBV19

CDR3nt: TGCAGTGCTAGAGATCGCCAGGGAGGCAATCAGCCCCAGCATTTT
CDR3aa: CSARDRQGGNQPQHF
d_gene: NA
j_gene: TRBJ1-5
abundance: many
v_gene: TRBV20-1

CDR3nt: TGTGCCAGCAGCTTGGTACTCTTGAACTACGAGCAGTACTTC
CDR3aa: CASSLVLLNYEQYF
d_gene: NA
j_gene: TRBJ2-7
abundance: NA
v_gene: TRBV7-2

CDR3nt: TGCACCAGCAGCTTGGCCCGGTGGGGATCCGACCAAGAGACCCAGTACTTC
CDR3aa: CTSSLARWGSDQETQYF
d_gene: NA
j_gene: TRBJ2-5
abundance: NA
v_gene: TRBV5-1

CDR3nt: TGCAGTGCTTATAAACCCCCAAGGACGGAGACCCAGTACTTC
CDR3aa: CSAYKPPRTETQYF
d_gene: NA
j_gene: TRBJ2-5
abundance: few
v_gene: TRBV20-1

CDR3nt: TGCGCCAGCAGCTACCAACCGGGACAGGGGGCGCGAGGCTACACCTTC
CDR3aa: CASSYQPGQGARGYTF
d_gene: TRBD1
j_gene: TRBJ1-2
abundance: many
v_gene: TRBV5-1

CDR3nt: TGTGCCAGCAGCTTGCAAGGACCCATGAACACTGAAGCTTTCTTT
CDR3aa: CASSLQGPMNTEAFF
d_gene: NA
j_gene: TRBJ1-1
abundance: NA
v_gene: TRBV7-9

CDR3nt: TGTGCCAGCAGCCCTCGGGAGTACCCTCGGAAAAACATTCAGTACTTC
CDR3aa: CASSPREYPRKNIQYF
d_gene: NA
j_gene: TRBJ2-4
abundance: NA
v_gene: TRBV5-6

CDR3nt: TGTGCCAGCAGCCCTACAGGGGGCGGGTATGGCTACACCTTC
CDR3aa: CASSPTGGGYGYTF
d_gene: TRBD1
j_gene: TRBJ1-2
abundance: many
v_gene: TRBV3-1

CDR3nt: TGTGCCAGCAGTTCCAACAGGGGTTCACCCCTCCACTTT
CDR3aa: CASSSNRGSPLHF
d_gene: TRBD1
j_gene: TRBJ1-6
abundance: NA
v_gene: TRBV6-1

CDR3nt: TGTGCCAGCTCCCAGGGGACGTTAAATTCACCCCTCCACTTT
CDR3aa: CASSQGTLNSPLHF
d_gene: NA
j_gene: TRBJ1-6
abundance: few
v_gene: TRBV27

CDR3nt: TGTGCCAGCAAGGGGAACGGAGACAATGAGCAGTTCTTC
CDR3aa: CASKGNGDNEQFF
d_gene: NA
j_gene: TRBJ2-1
abundance: NA
v_gene: TRBV2

CDR3nt: TGTGCCAGCAGCAACCCGACGAGTTTGAACACCGGGGAGCTGTTTTTT
CDR3aa: CASSNPTSLNTGELFF
d_gene: NA
j_gene: TRBJ2-2
abundance: many
v_gene: TRBV7-8

CDR3nt: TGTGCCAGTAGTATTGAACGAGAGAAGATTACCTATGGCTACACCTTC
CDR3aa: CASSIEREKITYGYTF
d_gene: NA
j_gene: TRBJ1-2
abundance: NA
v_gene: TRBV19

CDR3nt: TGTGCCAGCAGTAGACAGGGGGCTGCTAACACCGGGGAGCTGTTTTTT
CDR3aa: CASSRQGAANTGELFF
d_gene: TRBD1
j_gene: TRBJ2-2
abundance: many
v_gene: TRBV2

CDR3nt: TGTGCCAGCAGTCATAGGGGACTAGAGGTTTACGAGCAGTACTTC
CDR3aa: CASSHRGLEVYEQYF
d_gene: TRBD2
j_gene: TRBJ2-7
abundance: few
v_gene: TRBV6-2/TRBV6-3

CDR3nt: TGTGCCAGCAGTTTGGGGTGGGGCTATGGCTACACCTTC
CDR3aa: CASSLGWGYGYTF
d_gene: NA
j_gene: TRBJ1-2
abundance: many
v_gene: TRBV12-3/TRBV12-4

CDR3nt: TGTGCCAGCCATGGGGGGGTGGCAGGGGCAGATACGCAGTATTTT
CDR3aa: CASHGGVAGADTQYF
d_gene: NA
j_gene: TRBJ2-3
abundance: NA
v_gene: TRBV2

CDR3nt: TGCAGTGCTAGAAGGGATTGGACTCGAGCTGACACTGAAGCTTTCTTT
CDR3aa: CSARRDWTRADTEAFF
d_gene: NA
j_gene: TRBJ1-1
abundance: few
v_gene: TRBV20-1

CDR3nt: TGTGCCAGCAGTTTATGGGGTACCCAGCAAGAGACCCAGTACTTC
CDR3aa: CASSLWGTQQETQYF
d_gene: NA
j_gene: TRBJ2-5
abundance: NA
v_gene: TRBV28

CDR3nt: TGTGCCAGCAGCCAATCTCGACTAGCGGATACGCAGTATTTT
CDR3aa: CASSQSRLADTQYF
d_gene: TRBD2
j_gene: TRBJ2-3
abundance: many
v_gene: TRBV3-1

CDR3nt: TGTGCCAGCAGTCCGGGGGGGGGGCCGGAGACCCAGTACTTC
CDR3aa: CASSPGGGPETQYF
d_gene: TRBD2
j_gene: TRBJ2-5
abundance: NA
v_gene: TRBV2

CDR3nt: TGTGCCAGCAGTGGCGCGGGGGGGTTTAGCACAGATACGCAGTATTTT
CDR3aa: CASSGAGGFSTDTQYF
d_gene: TRBD2
j_gene: TRBJ2-3
abundance: few
v_gene: TRBV2

CDR3nt: TGTGCCAGCAGCGCCTCCACTAGCGGAGGAGATACGCAGTATTTT
CDR3aa: CASSASTSGGDTQYF
d_gene: TRBD2
j_gene: TRBJ2-3
abundance: NA
v_gene: TRBV5-6

CDR3nt: TGTGCCAGCAGCCAAGTTCCCGCGAGTTCCTACAATGAGCAGTTCTTC
CDR3aa: CASSQVPASSYNEQFF
d_gene: NA
j_gene: TRBJ2-1
abundance: once
v_gene: TRBV4-2

CDR3nt: TGTGCCAGTAGGGGGATACAGGCCTCTAACACTGAAGCTTTCTTT
CDR3aa: CASRGIQASNTEAFF
d_gene: NA
j_gene: TRBJ1-1
abundance: many
v_gene: TRBV19

CDR3nt: TGTGCCAGCAGCTTCTCTATCCGCACGGATACGCAGTATTTT
CDR3aa: CASSFSIRTDTQYF
d_gene: NA
j_gene: TRBJ2-3
abundance: NA
v_gene: TRBV7-2

CDR3nt: TGTGCCAGCAGCTTAGAATCCGCACTCCTGAATGAGCAGTTCTTC
CDR3aa: CASSLESALLNEQFF
d_gene: NA
j_gene: TRBJ2-1
abundance: many
v_gene: TRBV7-2

CDR3nt: TGTGCCAGCAGCCAGGGACGGACCCTCGGCTACGAGCAGTACTTC
CDR3aa: CASSQGRTLGYEQYF
d_gene: NA
j_gene: TRBJ2-7
abundance: NA
v_gene: TRBV13

CDR3nt: TGTGCCAGCAGCCTACAGGGGGCTTCACAAGAGACCCAGTACTTC
CDR3aa: CASSLQGASQETQYF
d_gene: TRBD1
j_gene: TRBJ2-5
abundance: many
v_gene: TRBV28

CDR3nt: TGTGCCAGCAAACTCTCCCGGGGCACGAACACCGGGGAGCTGTTTTTT
CDR3aa: CASKLSRGTNTGELFF
d_gene: NA
j_gene: TRBJ2-2
abundance: few
v_gene: TRBV2

CDR3nt: TGTGCCAGCTCCCCCGGACAGGGGGCGGAGGGCTACACCTTC
CDR3aa: CASSPGQGAEGYTF
d_gene: TRBD1
j_gene: TRBJ1-2
abundance: many
v_gene: TRBV18

CDR3nt: TGCAGCGTTGAAAGGACTACAGGGGGAACTGAAGCTTTCTTT
CDR3aa: CSVERTTGGTEAFF
d_gene: TRBD1
j_gene: TRBJ1-1
abundance: few
v_gene: TRBV29-1

CDR3nt: TGCGCCAGCAGCCAAGATGGGAGGGGAGTAGGCAATCAGCCCCAGCATTTT
CDR3aa: CASSQDGRGVGNQPQHF
d_gene: NA
j_gene: TRBJ1-5
abundance: few
v_gene: TRBV4-1

CDR3nt: TGTGCCAGCAGCTTACCCGGGACAGCGACCTACGAGCAGTACTTC
CDR3aa: CASSLPGTATYEQYF
d_gene: TRBD1
j_gene: TRBJ2-7
abundance: few
v_gene: TRBV7-9

CDR3nt: TGCAGTGCTAGAGCGGCAGGGGGCTCCTACGAGCAGTACTTC
CDR3aa: CSARAAGGSYEQYF
d_gene: TRBD1
j_gene: TRBJ2-7
abundance: few
v_gene: TRBV20-1

CDR3nt: TGTGCCAGCAGCCAGGGCGGGGGGCCTAGGGCTCAGCCCCAGCATTTT
CDR3aa: CASSQGGGPRAQPQHF
d_gene: NA
j_gene: TRBJ1-5
abundance: few
v_gene: TRBV6-2/TRBV6-3

CDR3nt: TGTGCCAGCACCCCGAGGACAGGCCGCACAGATACGCAGTATTTT
CDR3aa: CASTPRTGRTDTQYF
d_gene: TRBD1
j_gene: TRBJ2-3
abundance: NA
v_gene: TRBV12-3/TRBV12-4

CDR3nt: TGCGCCAGCAGCTTGGATGGGGGGACAGGACTCTACACCTTC
CDR3aa: CASSLDGGTGLYTF
d_gene: TRBD1
j_gene: TRBJ1-2
abundance: NA
v_gene: TRBV5-1

CDR3nt: TGTGCCAGCACCCCAGCCTACGAGCAGTACTTC
CDR3aa: CASTPAYEQYF
d_gene: NA
j_gene: TRBJ2-7
abundance: many
v_gene: TRBV6-1

CDR3nt: TGTGCCAGCAGCCCCGCGACAGGGAATAAAAACATTCAGTACTTC
CDR3aa: CASSPATGNKNIQYF
d_gene: TRBD1
j_gene: TRBJ2-4
abundance: NA
v_gene: TRBV5-1

CDR3nt: TGCAGCGTTGATGGGCGTCGATTAAACACTGAAGCTTTCTTT
CDR3aa: CSVDGRRLNTEAFF
d_gene: NA
j_gene: TRBJ1-1
abundance: NA
v_gene: TRBV29-1